This T cell receptor (beta chain) was obtained from a study of identical twins. This clonotype appeared a few times. TCRdb analysed the 5' RACE reads with MiXCR anew, one entry per CDR3 protein. This table has roughly 720,000 distinct CDR3 sequences, around a sixth appearing once. These data are also associated with another study on T cells expressing NK-cell markers. From that paper: Seven sequenced donors out of eight were HCMV-seropositive, one seronegative. Also leading the CD3+CD56-NKG2C+ fraction in a few donors were these clonotypes. Specificity for HCMV among expanded NKG2C+ T cell clones was not established.

Sequenced sample: PBMCs. This TCR derives from a young woman in good health.

The CDR3 spells CASSFVGTANEKLFF. The CDR3, as DNA: TGCGCCAGCAGCTTCGTGGGGACAGCGAATGAAAAACTGTTTTTT. This rearrangement joins TRBV5-1 to TRBJ1-4, with 7 bases aligning to TRBD1. The J segment lost 5 bases and the V segment lost 2 bases, leaving 6 bases of the junction unmatched. In germline, CDR1 is SGHRS, CDR2 YFSETQ. The CDR3 has 15 amino acids.